This entry concerns a single T cell receptor (beta chain). This clone was picked up one time. What antigen it recognizes has not been identified. No per-base quality is available; no much larger clone lies one base away. Each collaborating institution followed its own protocols to collect whole blood in K2EDTA tubes. For TCRbeta analysis, collaborators shipped samples in one of three forms: frozen whole blood, isolated PBMCs, or DNA extracted from either of those sample types. The data were taken from a study of blood T cell repertoires in COVID-19 (dated by TCRdb to 2018 to 2020). As for the study more broadly: Samples covering the acute and convalescent phases of COVID-19 were provided by collaborators in the United States, Italy and Spain. The material from the prospective study consisted of cDNA or gDNA derived from T cells, B-cell-depleted T cells, or PBMCs. The dataset comprised deeply sampled blood TCRbeta repertoires from subjects exposed to, actively infected with, or recovered from COVID-19. The repertoires were released in a freely available public database meant as a resource for research on the immune response to SARS-CoV-2. Nearly every sample came with metadata listing a de-identified subject ID, COVID-19 status, age in years and sex. Samples came from the ongoing ImmuneRACE study (first 160 participants) plus 1,254 subjects from 6 global collaborators. Where HLA class I and class II types were available, the types were taken from metadata supplied by the sample provider, not from assay-based typing. Summary of the overall study and its limitations: The amount of clinical and demographic metadata varied by source and participant and was provided uncurated.

TCRbeta CDR3 regions were amplified from genomic DNA using the immunoSEQ Assay, a bias-controlled multiplex PCR. Regarding the original processing steps: The number of nucleated cells in each sample was estimated from the amplification of reference gene primers within the assay. To quantify the absolute abundance of each unique TCRbeta CDR3 rearrangement, sequence reads were collapsed and filtered. For each sample, productive Simpson clonality was calculated as the square root of Simpson's diversity index over productive rearrangements. TCRdb took over this immuneACCESS table, retaining in-frame rearrangements with V and J assigned. Such tables are incomplete; in checked studies, under half of the missing clones stem from an unresolved V gene, and the remainder is unexplained. V and J calls and clone size follow that table, whereas D and trimming were derived from the DNA. This sample gives hundreds of thousands of clones in total; about nine tenths of them show up just once. The ten largest clones capture around 12% of the sample.

Via the germline V gene (reference sequence), CDR1 is SGHAT and CDR2 FQDESV. The CDR3 holds 15 amino acids from the cysteine to the phenylalanine. The kept DNA is CDR3 alone, 45 bases in frame from the first base. After removal of 2 bases from V and 7 bases from J, the junction retains 4 bases not matched to a gene. This sequence uses TRBV11-1 and TRBJ2-7; 14 central nucleotides agree with TRBD2. The sample consisted of peripheral blood. The source of this sequence is a woman aged 55-69 years with acute or convalescent COVID-19. The CDR3 reads CASSLRGLAGEEQYF. The sequence in DNA is TGTGCCAGCAGCTTAAGGGGACTAGCGGGAGAGGAGCAGTACTTC.